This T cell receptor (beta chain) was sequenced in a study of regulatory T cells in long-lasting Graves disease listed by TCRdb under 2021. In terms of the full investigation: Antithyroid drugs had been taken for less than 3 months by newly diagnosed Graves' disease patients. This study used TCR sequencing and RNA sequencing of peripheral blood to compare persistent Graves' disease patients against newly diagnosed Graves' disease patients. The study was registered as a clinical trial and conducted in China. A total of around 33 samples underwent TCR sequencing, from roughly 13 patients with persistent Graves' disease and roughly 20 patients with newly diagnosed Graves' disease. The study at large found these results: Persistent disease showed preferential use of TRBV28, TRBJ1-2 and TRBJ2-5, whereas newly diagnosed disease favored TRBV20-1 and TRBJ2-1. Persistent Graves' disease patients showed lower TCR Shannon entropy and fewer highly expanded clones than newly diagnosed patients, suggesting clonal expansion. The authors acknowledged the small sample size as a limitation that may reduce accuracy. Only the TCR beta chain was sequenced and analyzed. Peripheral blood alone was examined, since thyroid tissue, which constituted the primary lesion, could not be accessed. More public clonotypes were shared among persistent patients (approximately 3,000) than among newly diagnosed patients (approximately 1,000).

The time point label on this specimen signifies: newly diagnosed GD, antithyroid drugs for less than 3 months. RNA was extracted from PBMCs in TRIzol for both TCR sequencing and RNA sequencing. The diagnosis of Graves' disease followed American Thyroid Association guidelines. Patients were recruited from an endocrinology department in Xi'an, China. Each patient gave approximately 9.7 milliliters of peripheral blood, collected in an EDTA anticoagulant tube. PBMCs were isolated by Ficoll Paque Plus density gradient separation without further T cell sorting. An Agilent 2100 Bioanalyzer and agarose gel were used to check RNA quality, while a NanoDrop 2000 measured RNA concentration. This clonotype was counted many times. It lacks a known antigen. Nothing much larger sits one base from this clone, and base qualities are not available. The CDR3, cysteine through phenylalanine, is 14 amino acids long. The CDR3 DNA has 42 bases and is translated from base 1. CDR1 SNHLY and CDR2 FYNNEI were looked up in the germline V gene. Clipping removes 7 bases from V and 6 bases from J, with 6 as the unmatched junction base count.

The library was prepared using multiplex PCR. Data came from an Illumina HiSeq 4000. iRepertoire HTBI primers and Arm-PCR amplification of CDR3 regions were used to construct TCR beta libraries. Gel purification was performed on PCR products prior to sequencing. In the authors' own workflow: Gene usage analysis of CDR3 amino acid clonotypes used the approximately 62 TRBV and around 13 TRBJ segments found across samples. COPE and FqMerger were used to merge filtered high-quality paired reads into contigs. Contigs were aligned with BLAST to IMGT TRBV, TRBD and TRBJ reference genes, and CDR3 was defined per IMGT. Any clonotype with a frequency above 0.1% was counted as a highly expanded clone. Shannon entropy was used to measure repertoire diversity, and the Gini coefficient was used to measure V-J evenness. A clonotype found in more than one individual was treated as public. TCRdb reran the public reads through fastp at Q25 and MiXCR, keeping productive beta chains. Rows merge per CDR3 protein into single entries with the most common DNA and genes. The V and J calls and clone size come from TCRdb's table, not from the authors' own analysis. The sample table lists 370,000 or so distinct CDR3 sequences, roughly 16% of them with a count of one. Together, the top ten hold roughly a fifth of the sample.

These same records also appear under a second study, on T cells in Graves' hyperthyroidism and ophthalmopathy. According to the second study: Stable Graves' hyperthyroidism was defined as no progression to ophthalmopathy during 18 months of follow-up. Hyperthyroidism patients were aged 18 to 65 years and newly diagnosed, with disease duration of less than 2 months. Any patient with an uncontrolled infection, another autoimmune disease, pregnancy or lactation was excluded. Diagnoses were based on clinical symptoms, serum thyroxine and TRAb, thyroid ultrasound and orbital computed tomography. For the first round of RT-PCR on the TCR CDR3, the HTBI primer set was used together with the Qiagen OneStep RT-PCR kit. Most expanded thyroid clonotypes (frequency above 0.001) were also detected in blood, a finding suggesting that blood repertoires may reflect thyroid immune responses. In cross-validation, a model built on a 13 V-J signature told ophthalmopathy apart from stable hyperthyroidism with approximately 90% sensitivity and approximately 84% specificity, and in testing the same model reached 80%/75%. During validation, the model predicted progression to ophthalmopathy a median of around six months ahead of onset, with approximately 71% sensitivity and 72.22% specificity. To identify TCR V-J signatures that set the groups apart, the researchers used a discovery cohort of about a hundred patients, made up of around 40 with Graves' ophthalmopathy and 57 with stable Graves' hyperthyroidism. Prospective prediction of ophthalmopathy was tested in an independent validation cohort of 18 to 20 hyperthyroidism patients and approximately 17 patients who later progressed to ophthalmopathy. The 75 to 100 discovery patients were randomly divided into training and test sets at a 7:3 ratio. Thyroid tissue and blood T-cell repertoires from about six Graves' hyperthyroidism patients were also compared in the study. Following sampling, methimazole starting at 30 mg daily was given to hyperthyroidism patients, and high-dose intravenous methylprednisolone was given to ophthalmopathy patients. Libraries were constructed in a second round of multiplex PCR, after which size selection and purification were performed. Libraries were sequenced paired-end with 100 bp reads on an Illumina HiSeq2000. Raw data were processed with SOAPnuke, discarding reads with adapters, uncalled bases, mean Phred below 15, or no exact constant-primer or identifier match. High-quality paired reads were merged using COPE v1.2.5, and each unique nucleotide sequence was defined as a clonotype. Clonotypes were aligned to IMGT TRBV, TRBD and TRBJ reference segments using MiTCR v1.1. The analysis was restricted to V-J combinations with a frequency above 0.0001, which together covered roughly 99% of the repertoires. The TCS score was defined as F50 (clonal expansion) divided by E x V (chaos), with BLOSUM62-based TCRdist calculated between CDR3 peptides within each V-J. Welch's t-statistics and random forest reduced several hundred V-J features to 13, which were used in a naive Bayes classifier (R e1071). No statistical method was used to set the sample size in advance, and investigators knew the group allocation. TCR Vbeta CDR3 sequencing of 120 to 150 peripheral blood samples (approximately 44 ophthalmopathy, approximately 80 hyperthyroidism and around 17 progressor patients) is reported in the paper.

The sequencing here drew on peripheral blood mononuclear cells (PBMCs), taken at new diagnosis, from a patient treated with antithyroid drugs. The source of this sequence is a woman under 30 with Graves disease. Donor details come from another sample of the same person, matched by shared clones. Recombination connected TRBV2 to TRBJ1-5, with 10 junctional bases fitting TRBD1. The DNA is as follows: TGTGCCAGCAATGGACAGGGGGATGGTCAGCCCCAGCATTTT. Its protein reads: CASNGQGDGQPQHF.